This section outlines one TCR beta chain sequence together with its context. Though probably carrying unrecorded immune exposures, donors were nominally healthy at sampling. This CDR3 contains 18 residues. Germline CDR1 reads SGHTS; CDR2 reads YDEGEE. V lost 5 bases, J lost 4 bases, and 17 bases stayed unmatched. These data are taken from a study of cytomegalovirus exposure and HLA in healthy donors. PCR primers comprised 60 Vbeta and 13 Jbeta primers. The repertoire was sequenced with immunoSEQ multiplex PCR; TCRdb's copy has only in-frame clones and lacks some. Here the sample spans 200,000 or so clones, 80% to 85% being singletons.

This TCR was sampled from a woman in her forties or fifties in good health and CMV-seropositive. Sequenced input: PBMCs. The J gene is TRBJ2-2, the V gene TRBV5-8, with 7 bases lining up with TRBD1. In DNA, the CDR3 is TGTGCCAGCAGTCATCGGGACAGCCCTCAGGCGGGCACCGGGGAGCTGTTTTTT. It translates to CASSHRDSPQAGTGELFF. The whole variable domain, filled in from reference TRBV5-8 and TRBJ2-2, reads EAGVTQSPTHLIKTRGQQATLRCSPISGHTSVYWYQQALGLGLQFLLWYDEGEERNRGNFPPRFSGRQFPNYSSELNVNALELEDSALYLCASSHRDSPQAGTGELFFGEGSRLTVL.